This T cell receptor (beta chain) was recovered during a study of T cell changes during pregnancy in multiple sclerosis (dated by TCRdb to between 2018 and 2021). About the investigation overall: In women with multiple sclerosis, the researchers looked at how the T cell repertoire shifted as pregnancy progressed.

At the junction V is shortened by 6 bases and J by 4 bases, with 9 bases in between. Taken from cysteine to phenylalanine, the CDR3 has 12 residues. The retained sequence is limited to the CDR3, 36 bases, with the frame set at the first base. The germline V gene provides CDR1 SNHLY and CDR2 FYNNEI. Receptors were amplified or captured by the immunoSEQ multiplex PCR assay. TCRdb took this table from immuneACCESS and kept in-frame rearrangements with V and J called. Such tables lack part of the clones; where checked against another copy, unresolved V genes explain under half of the gap, and the rest is unexplained. This sample is represented by about 67,000 clones; more than 85% of them were singletons. The top ten clones comprise over 2% of the sample. A note on this clone: Its target antigen remains unknown. Base qualities are not provided; no much larger clone lies one nucleotide away.

The sample in question was peripheral blood, obtained in the first trimester of pregnancy. The sequence joins TRBV2 to TRBJ2-5; a tentative D call is TRBD2 (5 bases match). The sequence was obtained from a female donor with multiple sclerosis, enrolled in a pregnancy study. In nucleotide form, the sequence is TGTGCCAGCAGCGGACTCGGAGAGACCCAGTACTTC. Protein translation: CASSGLGETQYF.